What follows are 25 T cell receptor beta chains derived from one specimen sequenced in a study of T cell responses to AZD1222 COVID-19 vaccine. The protocol was immunoSEQ multiplex PCR, while the TCRdb copy is restricted to in-frame clones and leaves out a portion. The sample includes approximately 150,000 clones, roughly 90% seen only once; the top ten take 4% to 5.5%. This sample comprised peripheral blood, obtained 28 days after the second AZD1222 dose. The receptors were sampled from an adult who received the AZD1222 COVID-19 vaccine.

The chain employs TRBV19 and TRBJ2-1, with D possibly being TRBD2 (5 bases). The CDR3 sequence is 15 residues long. Germline loops: CDR1 LNHDA, CDR2 SQIVND (reference sequence). V was cut by 5 bases and J by 6 bases, with 17 bases left in between. DNA of the CDR3: TGTGCCAGTAGTTGGGCGGGCCCTACCCCCAATGAGCAGTTCTTC. As protein: CASSWAGPTPNEQFF.

The rearrangement joins TRBV12-3 or TRBV12-4 to TRBJ1-2; D possibly corresponds to TRBD1 (6 bases). V was trimmed by 8 bases and J by 7 bases, leaving 17 bases between them. The CDR3 length is 13 residues. The CDR3 reads CASRGPAEGGYTF. Written as DNA, the CDR3 is TGTGCCAGCCGGGGGCCTGCGGAGGGTGGCTACACCTTC.

The V gene is TRBV6-5, the J gene TRBJ1-3; 8 positions match TRBD1. V gave up 5 bases and J gave up 2 bases; unmatched junction bases: 2. Looked up from germline, CDR1 is MNHEY and CDR2 is SVGAGI. This CDR3 is 14 amino acids long. CDR3 nucleotide sequence: TGTGCCAGCAGTCTGGACAGGGCTGGAAACACCATATATTTT. Amino acids: CASSLDRAGNTIYF.

The count of this clone is one. The CDR3 coding sequence is TGCGCCAGCAGCTGGGCCGGGACTAGCGGGGGGGCATACACAGATACGCAGTATTTT. The encoded protein is CASSWAGTSGGAYTDTQYF. This rearrangement joins TRBV5-1 to TRBJ2-3, with TRBD2 identical over 16 bases. Trimming cost V 3 bases and J 2 bases; bases outside gene matches: 9. CDR1 is SGHRS and CDR2 is YFSETQ in the germline V gene. CDR3 length equals 19 residues.

This clone occurred once. The CDR3 DNA follows: TGTGCCAGCAGCTTAGCTGGCGACCCCTACGAGCAGTACTTC. It specifies CASSLAGDPYEQYF. This rearrangement joins TRBV11-2 to TRBJ2-7; unclear D gene. Trimming left V 1 base short and J 2 bases short, with 9 bases between. The germline CDR1 and CDR2 sequences are SGHAT and FQNNGV. The CDR3 is 14 amino acids.

The chain recombines TRBV5-1 with TRBJ2-5, with D tentatively TRBD1 (5 bases). CDR3 length: 15 residues. V dropped 0 bases and J dropped 5 bases, with 14 bases sitting between them. Germline V gene sequence: CDR1 SGHRS, CDR2 YFSETQ. The CDR3 sequence: CASSLGGRVDETQYF. CDR3 in DNA: TGCGCCAGCAGCTTGGGGGGCAGGGTGGATGAGACCCAGTACTTC.

The chain carries TRBV12-3 or TRBV12-4 and TRBJ1-2; D unresolved. The CDR3 extends over 12 amino acids. Trimming shortened V by 7 bases and J by 8 bases, and 14 bases separated the two germline ends. CDR3 protein: CASKTNPGGYTF. Written as DNA, the CDR3 is TGTGCCAGCAAGACAAACCCAGGAGGCTACACCTTC.

This sequence joins TRBV14 and TRBJ2-7, with 11 bases identical to TRBD2. The CDR3 length is 16 residues. V was clipped by 1 base and J by 3 bases; unmatched bases: 5. Germline loops: CDR1 SGHDN, CDR2 FVKESK. CDR3 nucleotides: TGTGCCAGCAGCCAAGTCAGGGGGACTAGCGGCTACGAGCAGTACTTC. Translating gives CASSQVRGTSGYEQYF.

The chain carries TRBV7-9 and TRBJ2-7, with a possible D match to TRBD2 (5 bases). The CDR3 covers 14 residues. Germline CDR1 SEHNR, CDR2 FQNEAQ (reference sequence). V dropped 1 base and J dropped 4 bases, with 11 bases sitting between them. Written as DNA, the CDR3 is TGTGCCAGCAGCTTAGGGAGGTGGAGTTACGAGCAGTACTTC. Its protein product is CASSLGRWSYEQYF.

In this sample, this clone turned up once. The rearrangement links TRBV28 to TRBJ1-5; unclear D gene. Trimming took off 4 bases at V and 7 bases at J, with 17 bases between the two ends. Per germline, CDR1 MDHEN and CDR2 SYDVKM. The CDR3 is 15 amino acids. The CDR3 bases are TGTGCCAGCAGTTCCGGGTTCGGGAGGGTACAGCCCCAGCATTTT. This gives the protein CASSSGFGRVQPQHF.

This clone showed up just a few times. V is TRBV2 and J is TRBJ2-3; D gene ambiguous. Germline V lookup: CDR1 SNHLY, CDR2 FYNNEI. The V gene lost 9 bases and the J gene lost 3 bases, with 13 bases spanning the gap. The CDR3 totals 13 residues. CDR3 in DNA: TGTGCCAGACAAAGGATAAATACAGATACGCAGTATTTT. Translation: CARQRINTDTQYF. The full variable domain, rest sourced from reference TRBV2 and TRBJ2-3, is EPEVTQTPSHQVTQMGQEVILRCVPISNHLYFYWYRQILGQKVEFLVSFYNNEISEKSEIFDDQFSVERPDGSNFTLKIRSTKLEDSAMYFCARQRINTDTQYFGPGTRLTVL.

This chain uses TRBV5-4 with TRBJ2-1; D might be TRBD1 or TRBD2, each matching 5 bases. V was trimmed by 2 bases and J by 4 bases, leaving 13 bases between them. The CDR3 has 15 residues. The germline gives CDR1 SGHNT, CDR2 YYREEE (reference sequence). The DNA of the CDR3 is TGTGCCAGCAGCTTTGGGGGACCCAATTACAATGAGCAGTTCTTC. Protein sequence: CASSFGGPNYNEQFF.

The genes are TRBV6-5 and TRBJ2-2; TRBD2 matches 13 bases. The V and J ends lost 7 bases and 6 bases, in that order; junction bases with no gene match: 5. Germline CDR1 and CDR2: MNHEY and SVGAGI. This CDR3 has 15 residues. CDR3 coding DNA: TGTGCCAGCACGGGGGGACTAGCGGGGTCCGGGGAGCTGTTTTTT. Protein sequence: CASTGGLAGSGELFF.

This chain joins TRBV7-9 and TRBJ1-2; a weak D match, TRBD1 (5 bases). With 1 base removed from V and 6 bases from J, the gap between germline ends came to 15 bases. This CDR3 region has 15 residues. Germline V lookup: CDR1 SEHNR, CDR2 FQNEAQ (reference sequence). The CDR3 reads CASSLETERRDGYTF. Here the CDR3 DNA reads TGTGCCAGCAGCTTAGAGACAGAAAGGCGGGATGGCTACACCTTC.

The V and J genes are TRBV4-1 and TRBJ1-2; D is perhaps TRBD1 (6 bases). The CDR3 totals 15 residues. V lost 0 bases and J 8 bases, leaving 16 bases between the germline ends. Germline V gene lookup returns CDR1 MGHRA and CDR2 YSYEKL. In DNA, the CDR3 is TGCGCCAGCAGCCAAGATCGGGGGCAGGGAAAAGGCTACACCTTC. Protein product: CASSQDRGQGKGYTF.

This clone was seen just once. The chain combines TRBV19 with TRBJ1-2; D not certain. Germline-derived CDR1 and CDR2 are LNHDA and SQIVND (reference sequence). The CDR3 runs to 14 residues. V shed 3 bases and J shed 2 bases, with 10 bases lying between them. CDR3 coding DNA: TGTGCCAGTAGTATGGGTCAGAGAAACTATGGCTACACCTTC. The encoded protein is CASSMGQRNYGYTF.

In DNA, the CDR3 is TGTGCCAGCAGCTTTGACAGGGCAAATTCACCCCTCCACTTT. This gives the protein CASSFDRANSPLHF. The V call is TRBV5-4, the J call TRBJ1-6; 7 bases match TRBD1. This CDR3 region has 14 residues. The ends lost 2 bases at V and 7 bases at J; junction bases unmatched: 3. Germline CDR1 is SGHNT and CDR2 is YYREEE (reference sequence).

This chain links TRBV6-1 with TRBJ1-5; a possible D gene is TRBD1 (6 bases). The CDR3 loop spans 15 amino acids. Trimming removed 3 bases from V and 4 bases from J, with 13 bases in between. CDR1 is MNHNS, CDR2 SASEGT, per germline. The CDR3 DNA reads TGTGCCAGCAGTGAGATGGTCGGGACAAATCAGCCCCAGCATTTT. Protein sequence: CASSEMVGTNQPQHF.

This clone was detected once. The chain is built from TRBV4-1 and TRBJ1-5; a weak D match, TRBD1 (5 bases). There are 15 residues in the CDR3. V gave up 4 bases and J gave up 7 bases, with 17 bases separating them. Looked up from germline, CDR1 is MGHRA and CDR2 is YSYEKL. The CDR3 sequence is CASSPDPGLGQPQHF. The CDR3 DNA is TGCGCCAGCAGCCCCGACCCAGGGCTGGGGCAGCCCCAGCATTTT.

The chain has TRBV3-1 (or the pseudogene TRBV3-2) and TRBJ1-1; D is unresolved. The V end was cut by 1 base, the J end by 0 bases, with 6 bases between. The CDR3 spans 14 residues. Looked up from germline, CDR1 is LGHDT and CDR2 is YNNKEL (reference sequence). As DNA, the CDR3 is TGTGCCAGCAGCCAAGGGACGGTGAACACTGAAGCTTTCTTT. Protein: CASSQGTVNTEAFF.

The J gene is TRBJ2-1, the V gene TRBV6-2 or TRBV6-3, with D possibly TRBD2 on 7 matching bases. CDR1 is MNHEY and CDR2 is SVGEGT in the germline V gene. CDR3 size: 15 residues. V lost 6 bases to trimming and J lost 10 bases, with 22 bases between them. CDR3 protein: CASSPAGAGAPEQFF. As DNA, the CDR3 is TGTGCCAGCAGCCCTGCGGGGGCGGGGGCTCCCGAGCAGTTCTTC.

V and J are TRBV28 and TRBJ2-2; no definite D call. Germline V gene sequence: CDR1 MDHEN, CDR2 SYDVKM. V was clipped by 3 bases and J by 1 base, with 6 bases between them. This CDR3 region has 14 residues. This CDR3 reads CASSFTRNTGELFF. CDR3 nucleotides: TGTGCCAGCAGTTTTACCCGGAACACCGGGGAGCTGTTTTTT.

The chain couples TRBV5-5 to TRBJ2-1, with D perhaps TRBD2 (6 bases). V lost 0 bases to trimming and J lost 8 bases, with 24 bases between them. The CDR3 runs to 18 residues. CDR1 is SGHKS and CDR2 is YYEKEE in the germline V gene (reference sequence). CDR3 loop: CASSLGPSQGAWGDEQFF. The CDR3 nucleotides are TGTGCCAGCAGCTTGGGACCTTCCCAAGGAGCCTGGGGGGATGAGCAGTTCTTC.

The rearrangement joins TRBV6-2 or TRBV6-3 to TRBJ2-1; D possibly corresponds to TRBD2 (5 bases). CDR1 is MNHEY and CDR2 is SVGEGT in the germline V gene. The CDR3 is made up of 16 amino acids. V was shortened by 5 bases and J by 5 bases, with 19 bases between the two germline ends. The CDR3 spells CASSLKVFRRDNEQFF. DNA of the CDR3: TGTGCCAGCAGTCTTAAGGTCTTTCGGCGGGACAATGAGCAGTTCTTC.

This sequence joins TRBV27 and TRBJ2-1; no reliable D call. The CDR3 length is 11 residues. CDR1 and CDR2 from the germline V gene are MNHEY and SMNVEV (reference sequence). V lost 3 bases, J lost 7 bases, and 4 bases lay in between. In nucleotides, the CDR3 is TGTGCCAGCAGTTTGGGGAATGAGCAGTTCTTC. This translates into CASSLGNEQFF.